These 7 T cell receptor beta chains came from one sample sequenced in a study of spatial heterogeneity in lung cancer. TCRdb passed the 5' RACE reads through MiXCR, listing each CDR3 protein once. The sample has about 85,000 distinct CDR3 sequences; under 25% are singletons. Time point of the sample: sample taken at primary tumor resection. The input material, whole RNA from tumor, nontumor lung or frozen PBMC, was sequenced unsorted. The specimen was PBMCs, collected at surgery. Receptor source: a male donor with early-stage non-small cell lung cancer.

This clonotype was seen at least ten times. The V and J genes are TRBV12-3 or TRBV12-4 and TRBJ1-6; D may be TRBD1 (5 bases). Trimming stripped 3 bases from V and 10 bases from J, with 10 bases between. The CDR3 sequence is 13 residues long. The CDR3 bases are TGTGCCAGCAGTTTCAGGGCAGGGTCACCCCTCCACTTT. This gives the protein CASSFRAGSPLHF.

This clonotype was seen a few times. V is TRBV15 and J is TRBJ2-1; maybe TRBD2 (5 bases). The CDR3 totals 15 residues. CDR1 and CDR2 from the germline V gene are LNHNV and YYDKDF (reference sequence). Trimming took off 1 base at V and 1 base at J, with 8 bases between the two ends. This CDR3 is CATSRVGISYNEQFF. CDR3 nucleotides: TGTGCCACCAGCAGAGTCGGGATTTCCTACAATGAGCAGTTCTTC.

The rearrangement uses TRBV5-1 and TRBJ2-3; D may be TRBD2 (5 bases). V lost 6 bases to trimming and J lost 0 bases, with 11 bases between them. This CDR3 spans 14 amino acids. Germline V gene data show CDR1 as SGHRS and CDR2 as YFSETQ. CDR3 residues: CASTEGSSTDTQYF. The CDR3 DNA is TGCGCCAGCACAGAGGGAAGTAGCACAGATACGCAGTATTTT.

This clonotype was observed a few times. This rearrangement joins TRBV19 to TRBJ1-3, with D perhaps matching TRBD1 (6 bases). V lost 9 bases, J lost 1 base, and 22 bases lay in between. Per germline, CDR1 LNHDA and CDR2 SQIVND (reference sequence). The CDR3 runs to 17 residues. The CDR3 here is CASKLTGSSTSGNTIYF. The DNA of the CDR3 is TGTGCCAGCAAGCTAACAGGGTCGTCCACGTCTGGAAACACCATATATTTT.

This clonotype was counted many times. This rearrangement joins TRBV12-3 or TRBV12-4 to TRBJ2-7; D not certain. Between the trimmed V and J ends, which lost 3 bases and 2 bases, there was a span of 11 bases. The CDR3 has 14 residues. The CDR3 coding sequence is TGTGCCAGCAGTTTCCCCGGCAGCCCCTACGAGCAGTACTTC. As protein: CASSFPGSPYEQYF.

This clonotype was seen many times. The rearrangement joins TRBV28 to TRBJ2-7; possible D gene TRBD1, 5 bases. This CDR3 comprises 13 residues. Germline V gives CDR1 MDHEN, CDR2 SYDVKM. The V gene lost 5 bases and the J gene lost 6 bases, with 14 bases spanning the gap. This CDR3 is CASSVGRVREQYF. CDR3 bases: TGTGCCAGCAGTGTCGGCAGGGTCCGCGAGCAGTACTTC.

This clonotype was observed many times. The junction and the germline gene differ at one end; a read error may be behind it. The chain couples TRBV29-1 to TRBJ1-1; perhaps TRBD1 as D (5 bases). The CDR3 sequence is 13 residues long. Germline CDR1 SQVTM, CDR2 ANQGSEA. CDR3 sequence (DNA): TGCAGCGTTGAAACCAATTCCGGGACTGAGGCTTTCTTT. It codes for CSVETNSGTEAFF.